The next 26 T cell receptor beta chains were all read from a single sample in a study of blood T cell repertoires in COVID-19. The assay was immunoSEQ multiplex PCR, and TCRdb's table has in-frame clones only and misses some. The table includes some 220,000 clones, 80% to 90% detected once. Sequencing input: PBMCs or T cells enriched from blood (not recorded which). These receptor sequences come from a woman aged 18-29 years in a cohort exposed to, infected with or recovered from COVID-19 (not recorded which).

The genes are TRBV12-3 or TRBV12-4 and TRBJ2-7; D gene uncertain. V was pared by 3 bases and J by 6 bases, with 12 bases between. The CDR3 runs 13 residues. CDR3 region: CASSLGTKSEQYF. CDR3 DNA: TGTGCCAGCAGTTTGGGCACGAAAAGCGAGCAGTACTTC.

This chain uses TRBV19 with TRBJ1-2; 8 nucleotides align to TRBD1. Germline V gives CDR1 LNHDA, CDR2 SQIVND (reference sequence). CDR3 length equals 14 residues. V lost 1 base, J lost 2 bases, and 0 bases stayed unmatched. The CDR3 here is CASSIGQGNYGYTF. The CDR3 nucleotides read TGTGCCAGTAGTATAGGACAGGGGAACTATGGCTACACCTTC.

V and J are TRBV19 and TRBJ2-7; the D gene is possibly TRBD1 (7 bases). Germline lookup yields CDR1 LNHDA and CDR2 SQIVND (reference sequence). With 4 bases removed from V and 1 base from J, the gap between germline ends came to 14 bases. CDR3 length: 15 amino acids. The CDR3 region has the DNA TGTGCCAGTAGTAGCGGGACAGCTTTTTCCTACGAGCAGTACTTC. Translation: CASSSGTAFSYEQYF. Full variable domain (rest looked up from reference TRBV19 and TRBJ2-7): DGGITQSPKYLFRKEGQNVTLSCEQNLNHDAMYWYRQDPGQGLRLIYYSQIVNDFQKGDIAEGYSVSREKKESFPLTVTSAQKNPTAFYLCASSSGTAFSYEQYFGPGTRLTVT.

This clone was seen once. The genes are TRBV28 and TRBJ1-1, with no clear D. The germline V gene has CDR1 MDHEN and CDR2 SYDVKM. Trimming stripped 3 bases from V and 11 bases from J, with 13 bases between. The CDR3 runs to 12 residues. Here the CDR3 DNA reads TGTGCCAGCAGTTTGTTGACCTCGGAGGCTTTCTTT. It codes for CASSLLTSEAFF.

CDR3 DNA: TGCGCCAGCAGCTTGTACGGCCAAGAGACCCAGTACTTC. Residues: CASSLYGQETQYF. V and J are TRBV5-1 and TRBJ2-5; D unresolved. Germline loops: CDR1 SGHRS, CDR2 YFSETQ. The CDR3 runs 13 residues. V lost 1 base, J lost 1 base, and 5 bases lay in between.

CDR3 region: CASSLDRNTGELFF. Here the CDR3 DNA reads TGCGCCAGCAGCCTCGACAGAAACACCGGGGAGCTGTTTTTT. This chain connects TRBV5-1 to TRBJ2-2; possible D gene TRBD1, 5 bases. The CDR3 spans 14 residues. CDR1 is SGHRS, CDR2 YFSETQ, per germline. Trimming took off 4 bases at V and 2 bases at J, with 9 bases between the two ends.

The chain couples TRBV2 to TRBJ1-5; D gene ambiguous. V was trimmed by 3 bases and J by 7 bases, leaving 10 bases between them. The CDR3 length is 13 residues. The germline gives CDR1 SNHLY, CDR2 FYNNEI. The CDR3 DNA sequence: TGTGCCAGCAGTGACGTGAGTGTCCAGCCCCAGCATTTT. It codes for CASSDVSVQPQHF.

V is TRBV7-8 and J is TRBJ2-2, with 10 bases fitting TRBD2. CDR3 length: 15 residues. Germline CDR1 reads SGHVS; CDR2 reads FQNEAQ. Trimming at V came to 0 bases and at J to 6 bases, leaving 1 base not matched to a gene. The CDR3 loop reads CASSLASGRAGELFF. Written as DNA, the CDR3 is TGTGCCAGCAGCTTAGCCAGCGGGAGGGCCGGGGAGCTGTTTTTT.

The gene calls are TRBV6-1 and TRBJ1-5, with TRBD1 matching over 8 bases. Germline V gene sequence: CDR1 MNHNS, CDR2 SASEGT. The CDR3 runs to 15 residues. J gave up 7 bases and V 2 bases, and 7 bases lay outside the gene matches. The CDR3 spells CASSERAAGGQPQHF. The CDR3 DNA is TGTGCCAGCAGTGAACGGGCGGCAGGGGGCCAGCCCCAGCATTTT.

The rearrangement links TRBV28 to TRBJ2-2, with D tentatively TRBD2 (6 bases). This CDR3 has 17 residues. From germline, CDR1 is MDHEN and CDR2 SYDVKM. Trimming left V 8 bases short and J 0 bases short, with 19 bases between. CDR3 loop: CASLGGGGMANTGELFF. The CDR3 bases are TGTGCCAGCTTGGGAGGCGGCGGGATGGCGAACACCGGGGAGCTGTTTTTT.

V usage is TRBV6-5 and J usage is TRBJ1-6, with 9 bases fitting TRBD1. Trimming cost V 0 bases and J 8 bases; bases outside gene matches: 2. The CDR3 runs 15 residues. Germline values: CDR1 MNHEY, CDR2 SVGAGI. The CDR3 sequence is CASSYSRTGDSPLHF. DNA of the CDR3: TGTGCCAGCAGTTACTCGAGGACAGGGGATTCACCCCTCCACTTT.

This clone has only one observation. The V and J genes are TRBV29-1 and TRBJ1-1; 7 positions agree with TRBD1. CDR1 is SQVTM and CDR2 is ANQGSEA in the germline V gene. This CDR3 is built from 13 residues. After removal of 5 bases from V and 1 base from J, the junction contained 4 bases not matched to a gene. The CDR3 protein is CSVRTGPNTEAFF. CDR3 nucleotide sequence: TGCAGCGTTAGGACAGGACCGAACACTGAAGCTTTCTTT.

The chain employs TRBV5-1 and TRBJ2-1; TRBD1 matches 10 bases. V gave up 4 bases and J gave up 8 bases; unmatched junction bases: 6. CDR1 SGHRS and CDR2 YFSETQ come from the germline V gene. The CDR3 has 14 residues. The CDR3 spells CASSPGQGSHEQFF. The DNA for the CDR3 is TGCGCCAGCAGCCCGGGACAGGGGTCCCATGAGCAGTTCTTC.

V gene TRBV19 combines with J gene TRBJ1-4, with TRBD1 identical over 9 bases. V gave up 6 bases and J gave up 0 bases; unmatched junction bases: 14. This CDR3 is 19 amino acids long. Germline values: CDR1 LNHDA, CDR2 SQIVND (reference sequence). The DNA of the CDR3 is TGTGCCAGTAGCCGCAAACCCGGGACAGGGCTTGCAACTAATGAAAAACTGTTTTTT. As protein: CASSRKPGTGLATNEKLFF.

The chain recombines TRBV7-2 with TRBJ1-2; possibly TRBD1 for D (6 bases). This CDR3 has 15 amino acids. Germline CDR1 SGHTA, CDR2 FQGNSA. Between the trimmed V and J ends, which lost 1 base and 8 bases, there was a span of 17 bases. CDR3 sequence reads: CASSLVGGDIGGYTF. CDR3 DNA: TGTGCCAGCAGCTTAGTGGGAGGGGACATTGGCGGCTACACCTTC. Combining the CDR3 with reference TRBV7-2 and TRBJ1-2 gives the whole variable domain GAGVSQSPSNKVTEKGKDVELRCDPISGHTALYWYRQSLGQGLEFLIYFQGNSAPDKSGLPSDRFSAERTGGSVSTLTIQRTQQEDSAVYLCASSLVGGDIGGYTFGSGTRLTVV.

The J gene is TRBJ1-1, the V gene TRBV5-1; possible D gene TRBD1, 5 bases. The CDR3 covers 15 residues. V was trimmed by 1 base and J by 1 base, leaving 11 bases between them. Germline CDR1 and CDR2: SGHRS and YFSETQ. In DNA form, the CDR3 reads TGCGCCAGCAGCTTGCTCGGACATAGGAACACTGAAGCTTTCTTT. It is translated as CASSLLGHRNTEAFF.

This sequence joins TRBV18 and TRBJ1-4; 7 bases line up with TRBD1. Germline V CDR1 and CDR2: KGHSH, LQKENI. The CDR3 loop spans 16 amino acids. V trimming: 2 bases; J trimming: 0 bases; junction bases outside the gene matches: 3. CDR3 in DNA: TGTGCCAGCTCACCAGGGACAGAGGCAACTAATGAAAAACTGTTTTTT. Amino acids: CASSPGTEATNEKLFF.

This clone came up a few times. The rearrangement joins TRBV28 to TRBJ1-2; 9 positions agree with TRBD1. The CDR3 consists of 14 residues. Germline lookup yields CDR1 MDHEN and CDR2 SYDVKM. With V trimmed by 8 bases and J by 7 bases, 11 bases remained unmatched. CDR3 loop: CASARDRESSGYTF. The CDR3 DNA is TGTGCCAGCGCAAGGGACAGGGAGTCAAGTGGCTACACCTTC.

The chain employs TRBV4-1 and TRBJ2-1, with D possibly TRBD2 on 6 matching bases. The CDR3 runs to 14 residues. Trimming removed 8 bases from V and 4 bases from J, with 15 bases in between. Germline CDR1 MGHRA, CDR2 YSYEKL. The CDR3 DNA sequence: TGCGCCAGCTCTGTGACTAGAGAATACAATGAGCAGTTCTTC. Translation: CASSVTREYNEQFF.

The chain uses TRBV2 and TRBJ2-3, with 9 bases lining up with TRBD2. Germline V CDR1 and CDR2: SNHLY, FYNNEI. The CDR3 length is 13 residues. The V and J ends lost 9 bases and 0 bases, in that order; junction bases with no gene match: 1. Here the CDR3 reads CARLAGSTDTQYF. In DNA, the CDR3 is TGTGCCAGGCTAGCGGGGAGCACAGATACGCAGTATTTT. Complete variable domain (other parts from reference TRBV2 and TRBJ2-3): EPEVTQTPSHQVTQMGQEVILRCVPISNHLYFYWYRQILGQKVEFLVSFYNNEISEKSEIFDDQFSVERPDGSNFTLKIRSTKLEDSAMYFCARLAGSTDTQYFGPGTRLTVL.

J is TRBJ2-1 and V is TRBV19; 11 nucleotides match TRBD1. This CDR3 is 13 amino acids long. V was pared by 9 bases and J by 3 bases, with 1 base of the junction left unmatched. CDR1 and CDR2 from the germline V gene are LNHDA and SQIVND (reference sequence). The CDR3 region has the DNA TGTGCCAGCGGGACAGGGGGCTACAATGAGCAGTTCTTC. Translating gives CASGTGGYNEQFF. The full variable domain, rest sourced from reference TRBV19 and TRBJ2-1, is DGGITQSPKYLFRKEGQNVTLSCEQNLNHDAMYWYRQDPGQGLRLIYYSQIVNDFQKGDIAEGYSVSREKKESFPLTVTSAQKNPTAFYLCASGTGGYNEQFFGPGTRLTVL.

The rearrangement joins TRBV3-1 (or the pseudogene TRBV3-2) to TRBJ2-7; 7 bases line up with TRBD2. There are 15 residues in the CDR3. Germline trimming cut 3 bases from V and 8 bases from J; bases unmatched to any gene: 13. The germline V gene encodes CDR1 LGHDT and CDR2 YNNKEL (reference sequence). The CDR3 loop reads CASSHKAGPPGQQYF. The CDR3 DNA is TGTGCCAGCAGCCACAAAGCGGGACCCCCTGGCCAGCAGTACTTC.

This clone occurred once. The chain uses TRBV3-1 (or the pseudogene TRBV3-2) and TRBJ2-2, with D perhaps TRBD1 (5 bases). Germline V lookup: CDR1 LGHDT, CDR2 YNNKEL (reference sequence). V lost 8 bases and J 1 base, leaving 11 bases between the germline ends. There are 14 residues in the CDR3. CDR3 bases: TGTGCCAGCCAAAAGACAGAGAACACCGGGGAGCTGTTTTTT. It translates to CASQKTENTGELFF.

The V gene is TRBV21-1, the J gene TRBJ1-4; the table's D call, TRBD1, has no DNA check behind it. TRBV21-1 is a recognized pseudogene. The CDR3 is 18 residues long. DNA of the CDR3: TGTGCCAGCAGCAAAGCGCGACCCAGAACAGGAAGTAATGAAAAACTGTTTTTT. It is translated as CASSKARPRTGSNEKLFF.

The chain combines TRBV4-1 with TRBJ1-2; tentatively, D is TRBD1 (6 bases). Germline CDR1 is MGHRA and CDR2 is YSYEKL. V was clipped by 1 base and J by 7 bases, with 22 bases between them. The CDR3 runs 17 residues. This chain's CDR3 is CASSQVGSGDEKGGYTF. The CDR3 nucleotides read TGCGCCAGCAGCCAAGTGGGGTCAGGGGACGAAAAGGGTGGCTACACCTTC.

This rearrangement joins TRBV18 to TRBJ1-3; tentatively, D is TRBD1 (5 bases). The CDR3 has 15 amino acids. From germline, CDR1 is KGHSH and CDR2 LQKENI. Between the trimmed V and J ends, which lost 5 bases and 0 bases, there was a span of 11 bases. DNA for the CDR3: TGTGCCAGCTCAGAGACAGCAATCTCTGGAAACACCATATATTTT. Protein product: CASSETAISGNTIYF.